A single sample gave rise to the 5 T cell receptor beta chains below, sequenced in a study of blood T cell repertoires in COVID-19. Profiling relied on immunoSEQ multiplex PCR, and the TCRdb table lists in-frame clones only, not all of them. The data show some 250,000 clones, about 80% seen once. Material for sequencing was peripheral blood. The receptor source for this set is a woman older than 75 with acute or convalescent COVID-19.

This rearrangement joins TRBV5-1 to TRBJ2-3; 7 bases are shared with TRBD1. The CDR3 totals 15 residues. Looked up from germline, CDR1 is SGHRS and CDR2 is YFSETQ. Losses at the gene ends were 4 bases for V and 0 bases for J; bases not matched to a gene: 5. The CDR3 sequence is CASSATGLSTDTQYF. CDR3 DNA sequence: TGCGCCAGCAGCGCGACAGGGCTCAGCACAGATACGCAGTATTTT.

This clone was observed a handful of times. Here the CDR3 DNA reads TGCAGTGCTAGTAGGCCTAGCGGGGGGTTTTCCTACGAGCAGTACTTC. Translation: CSASRPSGGFSYEQYF. The rearrangement uses TRBV20-1 and TRBJ2-7; 11 nucleotides agree with TRBD2. With 3 bases clipped from V and 1 base from J, the junction kept 8 bases outside the gene matches. CDR3 length: 16 residues. CDR1 is DFQATT, CDR2 SNEGSKA, per germline (reference sequence).

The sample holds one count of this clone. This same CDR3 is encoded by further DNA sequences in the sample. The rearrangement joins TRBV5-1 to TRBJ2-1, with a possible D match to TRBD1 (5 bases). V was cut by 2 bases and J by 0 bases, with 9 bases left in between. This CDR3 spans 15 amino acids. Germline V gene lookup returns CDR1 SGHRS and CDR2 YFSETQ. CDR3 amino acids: CASSLAGFSYNEQFF. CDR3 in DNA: TGCGCCAGCAGCTTAGCAGGGTTCTCCTACAATGAGCAGTTCTTC.

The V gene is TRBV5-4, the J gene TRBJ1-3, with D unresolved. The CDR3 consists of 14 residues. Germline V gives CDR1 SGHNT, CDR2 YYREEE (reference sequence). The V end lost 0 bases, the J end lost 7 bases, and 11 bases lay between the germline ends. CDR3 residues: CASSLGGERNTIYF. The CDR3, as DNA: TGTGCCAGCAGCTTGGGGGGAGAGCGGAACACCATATATTTT.

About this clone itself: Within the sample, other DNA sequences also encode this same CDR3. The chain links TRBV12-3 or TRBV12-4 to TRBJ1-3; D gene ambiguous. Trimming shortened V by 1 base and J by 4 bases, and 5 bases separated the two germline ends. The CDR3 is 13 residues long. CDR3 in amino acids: CASSLVEGNTIYF. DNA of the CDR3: TGTGCCAGCAGTTTAGTCGAGGGAAACACCATATATTTT.